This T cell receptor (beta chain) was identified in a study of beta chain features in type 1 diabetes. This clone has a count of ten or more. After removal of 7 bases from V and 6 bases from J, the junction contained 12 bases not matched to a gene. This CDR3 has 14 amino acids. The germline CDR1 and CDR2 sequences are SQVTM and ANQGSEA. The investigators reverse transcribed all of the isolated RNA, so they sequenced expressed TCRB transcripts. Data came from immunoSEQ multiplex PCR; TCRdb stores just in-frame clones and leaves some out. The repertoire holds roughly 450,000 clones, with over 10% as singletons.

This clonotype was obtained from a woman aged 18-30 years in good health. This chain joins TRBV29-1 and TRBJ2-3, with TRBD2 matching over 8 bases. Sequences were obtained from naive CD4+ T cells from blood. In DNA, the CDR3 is TGCAGCGCTAGACTAGCGCCCGGGACGGATACGCAGTATTTT. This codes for CSARLAPGTDTQYF.